This is a list of T cell receptor beta chains from one sample in a study of CD8 T cells in ankylosing spondylitis. TCRdb itself ran the 5' RACE reads through MiXCR, one entry per CDR3 protein. Among under 950,000 distinct CDR3 sequences, around 17% were seen once, and the ten largest hold around a fifth. The sample comprised blood, either unsorted or a sorted T cell fraction (not recorded which). These TCRs come from a male donor with ankylosing spondylitis. Both conserved end residues are part of each CDR3. The order of the fields is J gene, V gene, D gene, clone size, CDR3 DNA, CDR3 protein. D genes are given only for firm matches. Clone size, where shown, is once, few, many, or a class for clones that have expanded.

TRBJ1-2	TRBV12-3/TRBV12-4	NA	NA	TGTGCCAGCAGGTCCTTGGGGCAGGGGAACTATGGCTACACCTTC	CASRSLGQGNYGYTF
TRBJ1-6	TRBV4-2	NA	NA	TGTGCCAGCAGCCAAGCCGGTGGGGGCGCCGGTAATTCACCCCTCCACTTT	CASSQAGGGAGNSPLHF
TRBJ2-7	TRBV5-1	NA	few	TGCGCCAGCAGCTTGGGGGGGCGAGGGAGGGCCTACGAGCAGTACTTC	CASSLGGRGRAYEQYF
TRBJ2-3	TRBV11-2	NA	NA	TGTGCCAGCAGCTTATTTTGGGGGGGCACAGATACGCAGTATTTT	CASSLFWGGTDTQYF
TRBJ1-3	TRBV6-1	NA	once	TGTGCCAGCAGTGAACGTGTCGGGGGAAGCGACTCTGGAAACACCATATATTTT	CASSERVGGSDSGNTIYF
TRBJ2-7	TRBV20-1	TRBD2	few	TGCAGTGCTAGAGATGCGGGCGCTAGCGGGGTCTCCTACGAGCAGTACTTC	CSARDAGASGVSYEQYF
TRBJ2-3	TRBV29-1	TRBD1	few	TGCAGCGTTAACACCCCCCTACAGGGGGCAGATAGCACAGATACGCAGTATTTT	CSVNTPLQGADSTDTQYF
TRBJ1-1	TRBV20-1	NA	NA	TGCAGTGCTAGAGATTGGACCGTACAATCGAACACTGAAGCTTTCTTT	CSARDWTVQSNTEAFF
TRBJ2-1	TRBV4-1	NA	few	TGCGCCAGCAGCCAAGAATTGTCAGCGCTCTACAATGAGCAGTTCTTC	CASSQELSALYNEQFF
TRBJ2-1	TRBV5-1	TRBD2	many	TGCGCCAGCAGCCCGCTAGCGGGGGGGCCTAATGAGCAGTTCTTC	CASSPLAGGPNEQFF
TRBJ2-1	TRBV7-2	NA	few	TGTGCCAGCAGCTTAGAACCCTACGCAAGTTACAATGAGCAGTTCTTC	CASSLEPYASYNEQFF
TRBJ2-1	TRBV27	TRBD2	few	TGTGCCAGCAGTTTATCCCTAGCGGGAGTGAGAAGCAATGAGCAGTTCTTC	CASSLSLAGVRSNEQFF
TRBJ1-4	TRBV20-1	NA	few	TGCAGTGCTAGAGATGGGACCGGGACATTCAATGAAAAACTGTTTTTT	CSARDGTGTFNEKLFF
TRBJ2-2	TRBV28	NA	many	TGTGCCAGCAGGACATCTAGGAACACCGGGGAGCTGTTTTTT	CASRTSRNTGELFF
TRBJ2-1	TRBV7-3	NA	few	TGTGCCAGCAGCTTAATTTCGGAGGCTGAGCAGTTCTTC	CASSLISEAEQFF
TRBJ2-3	TRBV12-3/TRBV12-4	TRBD2	few	TGTGCCAGCAGTTTAAATAGCGGGGGGAGCACAGATACGCAGTATTTT	CASSLNSGGSTDTQYF